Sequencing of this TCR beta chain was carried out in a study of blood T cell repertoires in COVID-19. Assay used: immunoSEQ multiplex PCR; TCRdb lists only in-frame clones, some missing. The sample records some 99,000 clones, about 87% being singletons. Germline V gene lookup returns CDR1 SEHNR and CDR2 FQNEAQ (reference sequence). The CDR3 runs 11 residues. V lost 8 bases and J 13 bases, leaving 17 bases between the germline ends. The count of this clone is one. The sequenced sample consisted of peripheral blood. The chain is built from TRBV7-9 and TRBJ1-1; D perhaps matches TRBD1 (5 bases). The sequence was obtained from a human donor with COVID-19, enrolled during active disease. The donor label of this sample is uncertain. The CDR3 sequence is CASSRNPQGFF. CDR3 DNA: TGTGCCAGCTCCCGGAACCCCCAGGGTTTCTTT.